The text below deals with one T cell receptor beta chain. Its antigen is still unknown. The CDR3 sequence is 14 residues long. V trimming: 10 bases; J trimming: 2 bases; junction bases outside the gene matches: 9. Germline assignment: CDR1 ENHRY and CDR2 SYGVKD. Primers included in the PCR were 60 Vbeta and 13 Jbeta primers. Here immunoSEQ multiplex PCR was the method, and the copy in TCRdb shows in-frame clones only, minus some. The sample lists approximately 160,000 clones, just under 80% occurring once. These data originate in a study of cytomegalovirus exposure and HLA in healthy donors. Broader study findings: A missense variant in DCLRE1C was later tied to TCR beta V- and J-gene trimming. In a later analysis, donors in an Asian-associated ancestry cluster reportedly had fewer N-insertions in productive TCRs than the cohort mean.

All donors participated as healthy donors of bone marrow. Sequencing was done on a sample of PBMCs. This clonotype originated in a man between 18 and 29 years old in good health and CMV-seropositive. The chain is built from TRBV10-3 and TRBJ1-2, with TRBD1 identical over 8 bases. As DNA, the CDR3 is TGTGCCACCGTGGGACAGGAGAAGAACTATGGCTACACCTTC. This gives the protein CATVGQEKNYGYTF.